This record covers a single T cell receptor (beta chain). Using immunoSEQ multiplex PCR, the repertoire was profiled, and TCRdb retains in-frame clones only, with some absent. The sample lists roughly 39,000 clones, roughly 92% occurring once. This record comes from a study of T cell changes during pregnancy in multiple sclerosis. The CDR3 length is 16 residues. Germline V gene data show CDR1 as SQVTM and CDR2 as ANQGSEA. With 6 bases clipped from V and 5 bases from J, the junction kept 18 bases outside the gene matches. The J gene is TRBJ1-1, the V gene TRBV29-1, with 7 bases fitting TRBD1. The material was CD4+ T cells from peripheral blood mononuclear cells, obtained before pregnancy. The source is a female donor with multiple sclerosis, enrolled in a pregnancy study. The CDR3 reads CSVRDRRLAIRTEAFF. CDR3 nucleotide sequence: TGCAGCGTCCGGGACAGAAGGTTAGCAATTCGGACTGAAGCTTTCTTT.